A selection of T cell receptor beta chains follows, all from one sample in a study of T-cell memory formation after mild COVID-19. TCRdb processed the 5' RACE reads anew with MiXCR; each CDR3 protein has one entry. The top ten clones hold around two fifths of a sample with fewer than 90,000 distinct CDR3 sequences, roughly 13% of them seen once. Sequencing was carried out using PBMCs or a T cell subset sorted from them (not recorded which). Source of these receptors: a man younger than 30 who had mild COVID-19 (a few samples of this study predate the infection). Cell type and time point are not known. CDR3s include the opening cysteine and the closing phenylalanine or tryptophan. D genes are given only for firm matches.

d_call: NA; v_call: TRBV16; cdr3_aa: CASSHRGSYEQYF
d_call: NA; v_call: TRBV27; cdr3_aa: CASSPRINGYGYTF
d_call: TRBD1; v_call: TRBV6-5; cdr3_aa: CASSYRSTGGGEQYF
d_call: NA; v_call: TRBV7-9; cdr3_aa: CASSADGYEQYF
d_call: NA; v_call: TRBV4-2; cdr3_aa: CASSQEQVYEQYF
d_call: NA; v_call: TRBV6-5; cdr3_aa: CASTDDGYGYTF
d_call: NA; v_call: TRBV12-3/TRBV12-4; cdr3_aa: CASKNRVTNTEAFF
d_call: NA; v_call: TRBV24-1; cdr3_aa: CAIPPSGFSNEQFF
d_call: NA; v_call: TRBV12-3/TRBV12-4; cdr3_aa: CASSLSGSDTQYF
d_call: NA; v_call: TRBV7-9; cdr3_aa: CASSATGFGETQYF
d_call: TRBD2; v_call: TRBV11-2; cdr3_aa: CASSLGPGLAGFETQYF
d_call: NA; v_call: TRBV4-1; cdr3_aa: CASSQDENAASYNEQFF
d_call: NA; v_call: TRBV6-2/TRBV6-3; cdr3_aa: CASSSARRKGRTEAFF